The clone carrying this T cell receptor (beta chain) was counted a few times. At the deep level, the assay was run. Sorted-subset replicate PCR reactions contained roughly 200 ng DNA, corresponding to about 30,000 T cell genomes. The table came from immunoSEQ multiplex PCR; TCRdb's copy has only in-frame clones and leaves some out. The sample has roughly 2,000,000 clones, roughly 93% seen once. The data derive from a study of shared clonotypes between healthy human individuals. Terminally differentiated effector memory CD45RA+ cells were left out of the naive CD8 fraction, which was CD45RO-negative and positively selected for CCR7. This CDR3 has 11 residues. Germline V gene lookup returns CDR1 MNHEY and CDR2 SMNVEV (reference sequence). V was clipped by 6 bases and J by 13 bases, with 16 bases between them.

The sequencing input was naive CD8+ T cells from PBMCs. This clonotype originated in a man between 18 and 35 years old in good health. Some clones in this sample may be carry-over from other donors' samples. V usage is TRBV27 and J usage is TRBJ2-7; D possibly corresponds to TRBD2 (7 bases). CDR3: CASSKGGYLYF. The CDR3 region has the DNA TGTGCCAGCAGCAAGGGGGGGTACCTATACTTC.